This T cell receptor (beta chain) stems from a study of Graves' ophthalmopathy and Graves' hyperthyroidism. General observations from the study: Clonotypes were expanded in thyroid at above 0.001 frequency, and most also appeared in blood. Ophthalmopathy progression was predicted with approximately 64% sensitivity and about 72% specificity. Ophthalmopathy was separated from stable hyperthyroidism by a 13-signature model with 87.88% sensitivity and about 79% specificity.

Per the germline V gene, CDR1 is SQVTM and CDR2 is ANQGSEA. V shed 3 bases, J shed 7 bases, and the junction held 6 bases outside the gene matches. The CDR3 spans 12 residues. CDR3 regions of TCR beta were amplified from RNA transcripts. HTBI primers were used in a first-round RT-PCR, which preceded a second-round multiplex PCR. Each CDR3 protein is one row after TCRdb ran MiXCR on the multiplex PCR reads. The sample lists approximately 1.2 million distinct CDR3 sequences, roughly two fifths seen once, with 11% in the top ten. On this clonotype: The antigen is undetermined.

The sequencing input was peripheral blood or thyroid tissue (not recorded which). This chain joins TRBV29-1 and TRBJ2-7; TRBD1 matches 7 bases. The receptor was derived from an adult man with Graves' hyperthyroidism. CDR3 region: CSVDRGTEEQYF. CDR3 DNA: TGCAGCGTTGACAGGGGGACAGAGGAGCAGTACTTC.